This T cell receptor beta chain derives from a study of cytomegalovirus exposure and HLA in healthy donors. Study-wide background: From donors who were HLA-typed, an early data release held about 85 million unique TCRs.

The V gene end was trimmed by 1 base and the J gene end by 4 bases; junction bases not matched to a gene: 4. Per germline, CDR1 SGHTS and CDR2 YDEGEE. This CDR3 contains 15 residues. The study ran its PCR with 60 Vbeta and 13 Jbeta primers. Method: immunoSEQ multiplex PCR; TCRdb's copy keeps in-frame clones and lacks some. The repertoire includes about 130,000 clones, roughly 80% of them detected once, and around 1.2% sits in the top ten. While unrecorded immune exposures were likely, the donors were nominally healthy when sampled. Study conclusions and caveats: Accurate HLA-A and HLA-B prediction from TCR beta sequences was reported for most subjects. Upon later analysis, HLA-associated TCR beta chains proved more clonally expanded than other, equally common chains.

This clone was counted a single time. The antigen is unknown. The sample taken for sequencing was PBMCs. This sequence was found in a girl aged 2 to 10 in good health and CMV-seronegative. V and J are TRBV5-8 and TRBJ2-1, with TRBD2 matching over 8 bases. This chain's CDR3 is CASSLFSGAYNEQFF. CDR3 sequence (DNA): TGTGCCAGCAGCTTGTTTAGCGGGGCTTACAATGAGCAGTTCTTC. The whole variable domain, remainder taken from reference TRBV5-8 and TRBJ2-1, is EAGVTQSPTHLIKTRGQQATLRCSPISGHTSVYWYQQALGLGLQFLLWYDEGEERNRGNFPPRFSGRQFPNYSSELNVNALELEDSALYLCASSLFSGAYNEQFFGPGTRLTVL.